The clone carrying this T cell receptor beta chain was observed at least ten times. The target antigen is unknown. The CDR3 regions of TCR beta were amplified from RNA transcripts. Using the HTBI primer set, a first-round RT-PCR was run on the TCR CDR3. In TCRdb, the multiplex PCR reads were re-called with MiXCR into one record per CDR3 protein. This table holds under 300,000 distinct CDR3 sequences, roughly 13% found once. This specimen belongs to a study of T cells in Graves' hyperthyroidism and ophthalmopathy. Findings of the study overall: Ophthalmopathy was predicted by the model a median of approximately six months ahead of onset.

The CDR3 length is 14 residues. Looked up from germline, CDR1 is KGHDR and CDR2 is SFDVKD. Trimming cost V 7 bases and J 0 bases, with 10 bases left between them. Patients aged 18 to 65 with hyperthyroidism were newly diagnosed, with duration under 2 months. The PBMCs studied were ones that came from 8 to 10 ml fresh peripheral blood. The TCR originated in a woman between 35 and 50 years old with Graves' hyperthyroidism. Sequencing was performed on blood. This chain links TRBV24-1 with TRBJ2-3; possible D gene TRBD2, 6 bases. This chain's CDR3 is CATSRDSSTDTQYF. CDR3 DNA sequence: TGTGCCACCAGCCGGGACTCCAGCACAGATACGCAGTATTTT.